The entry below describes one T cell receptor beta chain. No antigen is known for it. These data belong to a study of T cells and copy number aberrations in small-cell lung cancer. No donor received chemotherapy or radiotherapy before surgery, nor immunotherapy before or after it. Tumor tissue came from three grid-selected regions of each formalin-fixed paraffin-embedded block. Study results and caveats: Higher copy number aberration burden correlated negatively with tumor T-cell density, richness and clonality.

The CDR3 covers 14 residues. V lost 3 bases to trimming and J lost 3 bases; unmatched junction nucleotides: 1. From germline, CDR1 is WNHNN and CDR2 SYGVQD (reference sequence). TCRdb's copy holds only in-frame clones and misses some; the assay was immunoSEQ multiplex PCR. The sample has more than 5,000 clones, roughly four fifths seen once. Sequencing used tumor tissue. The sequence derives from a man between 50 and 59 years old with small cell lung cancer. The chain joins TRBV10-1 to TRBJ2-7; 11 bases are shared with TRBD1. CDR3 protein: CASSDGTGGYEQYF. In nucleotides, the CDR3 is TGCGCCAGCAGTGATGGGACAGGGGGCTACGAGCAGTACTTC.